A selection of T cell receptor beta chains follows, all from one sample in a study of T cells in Graves' hyperthyroidism and ophthalmopathy. TCRdb used MiXCR to reprocess the multiplex PCR reads, holding one entry per CDR3 protein. This table holds about 290,000 distinct CDR3 sequences, around 13% found once. Sequencing used blood. The source of these receptors is a woman in her thirties or forties with Graves' hyperthyroidism. CDR3s include the opening cysteine and the closing phenylalanine or tryptophan. D genes are given only for firm matches. The size of a clone is reported for some rows only, either as once, few or many, or as a class for expanded clones.

CDR3 | DNA | J | size | V | D
CASSPGTASTNEKLFF | TGTGCCAGCAGCCCCGGGACAGCTTCAACTAATGAAAAACTGTTTTTT | TRBJ1-4 | few | TRBV5-6 | TRBD1
CASSPRQGISGQPQHF | TGTGCCAGCAGTCCCAGACAGGGAATATCAGGTCAGCCCCAGCATTTT | TRBJ1-5 | NA | TRBV6-1 | TRBD1
CASSTRGYGYTF | TGTGCCAGCAGTACACGCGGCTATGGCTACACCTTC | TRBJ1-2 | many | TRBV28 | NA
CAWDLQGAAEAFF | TGTGCCTGGGACCTACAGGGGGCTGCCGAAGCTTTCTTT | TRBJ1-1 | few | TRBV30 | TRBD1
CASSFGPGELFF | TGTGCCAGCAGTTTTGGACCCGGGGAGCTGTTTTTT | TRBJ2-2 | many | TRBV12-3/TRBV12-4 | NA
CSALEGTQEAFF | TGCAGTGCCCTGGAGGGGACCCAGGAAGCTTTCTTT | TRBJ1-1 | many | TRBV20-1 | NA
CASSLDRGLLGNEQFF | TGTGCCAGCAGCTTAGACAGGGGGCTTTTAGGCAATGAGCAGTTCTTC | TRBJ2-1 | NA | TRBV7-2 | TRBD1
CSADPGRGPPTIQYF | TGCAGTGCTGACCCAGGGCGGGGTCCTCCGACGATTCAGTACTTC | TRBJ2-4 | NA | TRBV20-1 | NA
CASSWDVTYEQYF | TGTGCCAGCAGTTGGGACGTAACCTACGAGCAGTACTTC | TRBJ2-7 | many | TRBV27 | NA
CASSEHSGGPQHF | TGTGCCAGCAGCGAACACTCCGGGGGACCCCAGCATTTT | TRBJ1-5 | NA | TRBV9 | NA
CASSFAGGPNTGELFF | TGTGCCAGCAGCTTCGCGGGAGGGCCCAACACCGGGGAGCTGTTTTTT | TRBJ2-2 | many | TRBV11-3 | TRBD2
CASINNGGSYEQYF | TGTGCCAGCATCAACAACGGCGGCTCCTACGAGCAGTACTTC | TRBJ2-7 | many | TRBV28 | NA
CAWSAGLINEQFF | TGTGCCTGGAGTGCGGGACTCATCAATGAGCAGTTCTTC | TRBJ2-1 | NA | TRBV30 | NA
CASSSRLVGPEQFF | TGTGCCAGCAGCTCGCGACTAGTCGGACCTGAGCAGTTCTTC | TRBJ2-1 | many | TRBV11-2 | NA
CSARDLAPGLAVLGEQYF | TGCAGTGCTAGAGATCTGGCACCAGGACTAGCGGTTTTGGGCGAGCAGTACTTC | TRBJ2-7 | many | TRBV20-1 | TRBD2
CSARTGNGNQPQHF | TGCAGTGCCAGGACAGGGAACGGCAATCAGCCCCAGCATTTT | TRBJ1-5 | NA | TRBV20-1 | TRBD1
CASSFSEGRYYEQYF | TGTGCCAGCAGCTTTTCGGAAGGCCGCTACTACGAGCAGTACTTC | TRBJ2-7 | few | TRBV7-8 | NA
CATSDEDRGVGELFF | TGTGCCACCAGTGACGAGGACAGGGGTGTCGGGGAGCTGTTTTTT | TRBJ2-2 | NA | TRBV24-1 | TRBD1
CSASSQAINSPLHF | TGCAGTGCTAGTTCACAGGCAATTAATTCACCCCTCCACTTT | TRBJ1-6 | many | TRBV20-1 | NA
CSAVGHLNTEAFF | TGCAGTGCTGTGGGACACCTGAACACTGAAGCTTTCTTT | TRBJ1-1 | NA | TRBV20-1 | NA
CSASYETQYF | TGCAGTGCCAGCTATGAGACCCAGTACTTC | TRBJ2-5 | many | TRBV20-1 | NA
CASSSFNEQFF | TGTGCCAGCAGTTCTTTCAATGAGCAGTTCTTC | TRBJ2-1 | many | TRBV6-2/TRBV6-3 | NA
CAWSQGTVDEKLFF | TGTGCCTGGAGCCAAGGGACGGTGGATGAAAAACTGTTTTTT | TRBJ1-4 | many | TRBV30 | NA
CASSERRVDGYTF | TGTGCCAGCAGTGAGAGAAGGGTCGATGGCTACACCTTC | TRBJ1-2 | many | TRBV2 | NA
CASSFGKQAQYF | TGTGCCAGCAGTTTTGGCAAGCAAGCGCAGTATTTT | TRBJ2-3 | many | TRBV28 | NA
CSARDHRVGTEAFF | TGCAGTGCTAGAGATCATAGGGTCGGTACTGAAGCTTTCTTT | TRBJ1-1 | many | TRBV20-1 | NA
CATSDRAHSNQPQHF | TGTGCCACCTCGGACAGGGCCCATAGCAATCAGCCCCAGCATTTT | TRBJ1-5 | many | TRBV15 | TRBD1
CASSLAAAYEQYF | TGTGCCAGCAGTTTAGCGGCGGCCTACGAGCAGTACTTC | TRBJ2-7 | many | TRBV12-3/TRBV12-4 | NA
CASSASGLLSGANVLTF | TGTGCCAGCAGCGCTAGTGGACTGCTCTCTGGGGCCAACGTCCTGACTTTC | TRBJ2-6 | NA | TRBV9 | NA
CASSIQPRQGTKAFF | TGTGCCAGTAGTATTCAACCGCGACAGGGAACGAAAGCTTTCTTT | TRBJ1-1 | many | TRBV19 | TRBD1
CASSFRDDTQYF | TGTGCCAGCAGCTTCCGGGACGATACGCAGTATTTT | TRBJ2-3 | NA | TRBV7-8 | NA
CASSLAGSQPQHF | TGTGCCAGCAGTCTGGCAGGCAGTCAGCCCCAGCATTTT | TRBJ1-5 | many | TRBV12-3/TRBV12-4 | NA
CASSQSSGSYNEQFF | TGTGCCAGCAGCCAATCTAGCGGTTCCTACAATGAGCAGTTCTTC | TRBJ2-1 | few | TRBV7-3 | TRBD2
CASSLADRSEQFF | TGTGCCAGCAGCTTAGCTGACCGTAGTGAGCAGTTCTTC | TRBJ2-1 | many | TRBV7-2 | NA
CASSPAGASAEAFF | TGTGCCAGTAGTCCGGCGGGCGCAAGCGCTGAAGCTTTCTTT | TRBJ1-1 | NA | TRBV19 | NA
CASSERQGGSSPLHF | TGTGCCAGCAGTGAACGACAGGGGGGTAGTTCACCCCTCCACTTT | TRBJ1-6 | many | TRBV2 | TRBD1
CASSLTGQGNTEAFF | TGTGCCAGCAGTTTGACCGGACAGGGCAACACTGAAGCTTTCTTT | TRBJ1-1 | many | TRBV28 | TRBD1
CASSEWPREGNTIYF | TGTGCCAGCAGTGAATGGCCGAGGGAAGGAAACACCATATATTTT | TRBJ1-3 | few | TRBV2 | NA
CSAPSGRALGEQYF | TGCAGTGCCCCAAGCGGGAGGGCCCTAGGGGAGCAGTACTTC | TRBJ2-7 | NA | TRBV20-1 | TRBD2